This is a list of T cell receptor beta chains from one sample in a study of shared clonotypes between healthy human individuals. Using immunoSEQ multiplex PCR, the repertoire was profiled, and TCRdb retains in-frame clones only, with some absent. The sample lists around 2,000,000 clones; about 94% were seen once. Input material: naive CD8+ T cells sorted from blood. These receptors were obtained from a man aged 18 to 29 in good health. CDR3s include the opening cysteine and the closing phenylalanine or tryptophan. A D gene is named only where the DNA matches it firmly. Clone size is not always given. Where it is, it says once, few, many or a class for expanded clones.

D gene	clone size	J gene	V gene	CDR3 DNA	CDR3 protein
NA	NA	TRBJ2-3	TRBV19	TGTGCCAGTAGTATTCTGTCCGGCGGATCCACAGATACGCAGTATTTT	CASSILSGGSTDTQYF
NA	NA	TRBJ1-2	TRBV6-1	TGTGCCAGCAGTGAAAGCGAGGGGACCCCGGGGGACTATGGCTACACCTTC	CASSESEGTPGDYGYTF
NA	NA	TRBJ1-1	TRBV6-4	TGTGCCAGCAGTGATTTGGGGGCCATGAACACTGAAGCTTTCTTT	CASSDLGAMNTEAFF
NA	once	TRBJ2-4	TRBV6-6	TGTGCCAGCAGTCGCTTGATAGCCAAAAACATTCAGTACTTC	CASSRLIAKNIQYF
TRBD2	NA	TRBJ2-2	TRBV4-1	TGCGCCAGCAGCCCCCTTGGGAGGGACACCGGGGAGCTGTTTTTT	CASSPLGRDTGELFF
TRBD1	NA	TRBJ1-5	TRBV27	TGTGCCAGCAGTCTTCCTCCGACAGGGACCAATCAGCCCCAGCATTTT	CASSLPPTGTNQPQHF
TRBD1	NA	TRBJ2-2	TRBV25-1	TGTGCCAGCAGTGAAATCGGACAGGGAGAGTCCGGGGAGCTGTTTTTT	CASSEIGQGESGELFF
TRBD1	NA	TRBJ1-2	TRBV7-9	TGTGCCAGCAGCTTAGTAGGCGAGGACAGGGCTGGCTACACCTTC	CASSLVGEDRAGYTF
NA	NA	TRBJ1-1	TRBV6-5	TGTGCCAGCAGTACGGCCTGGAACACTGAAGCTTTCTTT	CASSTAWNTEAFF
TRBD1	once	TRBJ1-1	TRBV5-1	TGCGCCAGCAGCTTGGAGGCAGGGGGAAACACTGAAGCTTTCTTT	CASSLEAGGNTEAFF
NA	NA	TRBJ1-6	TRBV28	TGTGCCAGCAGTTTTGCAGGGGATAATTCACCCCTCCACTTT	CASSFAGDNSPLHF
NA	NA	TRBJ2-2	TRBV5-6	TGTGCCAGCAGCTTGGAACTAGAAGGTAACACCGGGGAGCTGTTTTTT	CASSLELEGNTGELFF
NA	NA	TRBJ1-2	TRBV30	TGTGCCTGGAGTACGACCGTCAACTATGGCTACACCTTC	CAWSTTVNYGYTF
TRBD1	NA	TRBJ2-5	TRBV2	TGTGCCAGCAGTGATGGTGCTTGGACAGTGGACAGGGAGACCCAGTACTTC	CASSDGAWTVDRETQYF
NA	once	TRBJ1-1	TRBV13	TGTGCCAGCAGCCTTGGGACACAGTTGAACACTGAAGCTTTCTTT	CASSLGTQLNTEAFF
NA	NA	TRBJ1-1	TRBV4-1	TGCGCCAGCAGCCAAGTATCCAACACTGAAGCTTTCTTT	CASSQVSNTEAFF
TRBD1	NA	TRBJ2-7	TRBV7-8	TGTGCCAGCAGCTTAGGGGACAGGGACTACGAGCAGTACTTC	CASSLGDRDYEQYF
NA	NA	TRBJ2-7	TRBV7-9	TGTGCCAGCAGCTTAGACAGGGAAAGTCCCTACGAGCAGTACTTC	CASSLDRESPYEQYF
NA	few	TRBJ2-7	TRBV25-1	TGTGCCAGCAGTGAATACGGGCAGACCTACGAGCAGTACTTC	CASSEYGQTYEQYF
NA	NA	TRBJ2-7	TRBV4-1	TGCGCCAGCAGCCAAGGACTGGGAACTTACGAGCAGTACTTC	CASSQGLGTYEQYF
NA	NA	TRBJ2-1	TRBV13	TGTGCCAGCAGCGCAAGCTCCTACAATGAGCAGTTCTTC	CASSASSYNEQFF
NA	NA	TRBJ2-7	TRBV6-1	TGTGCCAGCAGGGCCGGACAAAACTACGAGCAGTACTTC	CASRAGQNYEQYF
TRBD1	few	TRBJ1-6	TRBV10-3	TGTGCCATCAGTGCGGACAGGTATAATTCACCCCTCCACTTT	CAISADRYNSPLHF
TRBD2	NA	TRBJ2-7	TRBV4-3	TGCGCCAGCAGCCAAGCAGCGGGAGGCTACGAGCAGTACTTC	CASSQAAGGYEQYF
TRBD2	NA	TRBJ2-7	TRBV9	TGTGCCAGCTCCCTCGGCGGGGGGTCCGAGCAGTACTTC	CASSLGGGSEQYF
TRBD1	NA	TRBJ2-2	TRBV5-8	TGTGCCAGCAGTACCGGGACAGGGGTGCACGGGGAGCTGTTTTTT	CASSTGTGVHGELFF
NA	NA	TRBJ1-1	TRBV6-1	TGTGCCAGCAGTGTGAGCCGGGTGAACACTGAAGCTTTCTTT	CASSVSRVNTEAFF
NA	once	TRBJ1-4	TRBV7-7	TGTGCTAGCAGCCCGGCAACTAATGAAAAACTGTTTTTT	CASSPATNEKLFF
TRBD2	NA	TRBJ2-3	TRBV7-2	TGTGCCAGTGGGGCGGGGGCAGATACGCAGTATTTT	CASGAGADTQYF
NA	NA	TRBJ2-6	TRBV11-2	TGTGCCAGCAGCTTAGATGGTGCAGGTTCTCTCTCTGGGGCCAACGTCCTGACTTTC	CASSLDGAGSLSGANVLTF
NA	NA	TRBJ2-2	TRBV4-3	TGCGCCAGCAGCCAATTGGGGGGAGGGGAGCTGTTTTTT	CASSQLGGGELFF
NA	NA	TRBJ2-1	TRBV6-5	TGTGCCAGCAGTCCCTATCGCTCCGGCTACAATGAGCAGTTCTTC	CASSPYRSGYNEQFF
NA	NA	TRBJ2-7	TRBV11-2	TGTGCCAGCAGCTTCGGCGGGGGCCAGTCCTACGAGCAGTACTTC	CASSFGGGQSYEQYF
NA	once	TRBJ2-2	TRBV19	TGTGCCAGTAGTATTTTGGGGGAGACAGACTTGCACGGGGAGCTGTTTTTT	CASSILGETDLHGELFF
NA	NA	TRBJ1-2	TRBV4-1	TGCGCCAGCAGCCCCCCGGGGGGGGGCGATGGCTACACCTTC	CASSPPGGGDGYTF
NA	NA	TRBJ2-1	TRBV10-3	TGTGCCATCAGTGAGACGAGCGGAGGGGGCTACAATGAGCAGTTCTTC	CAISETSGGGYNEQFF
TRBD2	NA	TRBJ2-7	TRBV5-6	TGTGCCAGCAGCTTGTCCGGACTAGCGGCCTCCTACGAGCAGTACTTC	CASSLSGLAASYEQYF
NA	NA	TRBJ2-7	TRBV6-5	TGTGCCAGCAGTTATAGGGCGGATTCCTACGAGCAGTACTTC	CASSYRADSYEQYF
TRBD1	NA	TRBJ2-7	TRBV11-1	TGTGCCAGCCGGGACAGGGGGTCCTACGAGCAGTACTTC	CASRDRGSYEQYF